These 25 T cell receptor beta chains were all obtained from the same sample, sequenced in a study of T cell repertoires in cytomegalovirus infection. Each CDR3 protein gets one entry after TCRdb re-called the reads with MiXCR. The data contain about 70,000 distinct CDR3 sequences, 20% of them singletons. Their cognate antigens are unknown. The sample here was CD8+ T cells from cultured PBMCs, taken from culture after CMV antigen stimulation. The receptors shown here come from a human donor in good health (CMV status not recorded). Some clones in this sample may be carry-over from other donors' samples.

This clonotype showed up many times. V usage is TRBV9 and J usage is TRBJ1-1; D remains unclear. The V gene lost 0 bases and the J gene lost 2 bases, with 8 bases spanning the gap. The CDR3 is 14 residues long. Germline V gene lookup returns CDR1 SGDLS and CDR2 YYNGEE. The CDR3 DNA reads as TGTGCCAGCAGCGTAGGTGATAGAAACACTGAAGCTTTCTTT. Its protein product is CASSVGDRNTEAFF.

The chain has TRBV7-2 and TRBJ2-1; D might be TRBD1 or TRBD2, each matching 5 bases. CDR3 length: 13 residues. V lost 7 bases and J lost 3, with 10 bases in between. The germline CDR1 and CDR2 sequences are SGHTA and FQGNSA. The CDR3 DNA reads TGTGCCAGCACAAAGGGGAGCTACAATGAGCAGTTCTTC. Protein: CASTKGSYNEQFF.

A few counts support this clonotype. The rearrangement uses TRBV6-5 and TRBJ2-1; TRBD1 matches 11 bases. The CDR3 runs 18 residues. V gave up 0 bases and J gave up 0 bases; unmatched junction bases: 4. Germline V gene data show CDR1 as MNHEY and CDR2 as SVGAGI. The chain's CDR3 is CASSYSPGTGGSYNEQFF. The CDR3 bases are TGTGCCAGCAGTTACTCCCCCGGGACAGGGGGCTCCTACAATGAGCAGTTCTTC.

The table lists this clonotype with a few counts. The chain's CDR3 is CASRDDRPPEAFF. CDR3 DNA: TGTGCCAGCAGAGACGACAGGCCCCCTGAAGCTTTCTTT. The rearrangement links TRBV7-9 to TRBJ1-1; tentative D call: TRBD1 (6 bases). Between the trimmed V and J ends, which lost 6 bases and 6 bases, there was a span of 14 bases. Germline CDR1 reads SEHNR; CDR2 reads FQNEAQ (reference sequence). The CDR3 contains 13 residues. The whole variable domain, remainder taken from reference TRBV7-9 and TRBJ1-1, is DTGVSQNPRHKITKRGQNVTFRCDPISEHNRLYWYRQTLGQGPEFLTYFQNEAQLEKSRLLSDRFSAERPKGSFSTLEIQRTEQGDSAMYLCASRDDRPPEAFFGQGTRLTVV.

This clonotype was observed a few times. The chain recombines TRBV12-3 or TRBV12-4 with TRBJ2-2; D remains unclear. This CDR3 region has 14 residues. With 6 bases removed from V and 0 bases from J, the gap between germline ends came to 8 bases. Written as DNA, the CDR3 is TGTGCCAGCAGGTGGAACGCGAACACCGGGGAGCTGTTTTTT. Translated: CASRWNANTGELFF.

This clonotype has just a few counts. V usage is TRBV6-2 or TRBV6-3 and J usage is TRBJ1-1, with a tentative D call TRBD1 (5 bases). CDR3 length equals 14 residues. V shed 2 bases and J shed 1 base, with 8 bases lying between them. Germline CDR1 and CDR2: MNHEY and SVGEGT. The CDR3 spells CASSYVQGNTEAFF. Here the CDR3 DNA reads TGTGCCAGCAGTTACGTCCAGGGGAACACTGAAGCTTTCTTT.

This chain links TRBV7-9 with TRBJ2-7, with D hard to call. Trimming cost V 0 bases and J 5 bases, with 5 bases left between them. This CDR3 has 12 residues. CDR1 is SEHNR and CDR2 is FQNEAQ in the germline V gene (reference sequence). The CDR3 region is CASSLAWDEQYF. CDR3 DNA: TGTGCCAGCAGCTTAGCTTGGGACGAGCAGTACTTC. Full variable domain (missing parts from reference TRBV7-9 and TRBJ2-7): DTGVSQNPRHKITKRGQNVTFRCDPISEHNRLYWYRQTLGQGPEFLTYFQNEAQLEKSRLLSDRFSAERPKGSFSTLEIQRTEQGDSAMYLCASSLAWDEQYFGPGTRLTVT.

The chain has TRBV12-3 or TRBV12-4 and TRBJ1-1; D is ambiguous. The CDR3 extends over 14 amino acids. Between the trimmed V and J ends, which lost 0 bases and 0 bases, there was a span of 5 bases. The CDR3 protein is CASSLAGVNTEAFF. The CDR3 bases are TGTGCCAGCAGTTTAGCCGGTGTGAACACTGAAGCTTTCTTT.

The V call is TRBV4-1, the J call TRBJ1-1, with TRBD1 matching 11 bases. This CDR3 region has 15 residues. After removal of 6 bases from V and 0 bases from J, the junction contained 3 bases not matched to a gene. Germline V CDR1 and CDR2: MGHRA, YSYEKL. CDR3 region: CASSGTGGMNTEAFF. As DNA, the CDR3 is TGCGCCAGCAGTGGGACAGGGGGGATGAACACTGAAGCTTTCTTT.

This chain joins TRBV29-1 and TRBJ1-4; D may be TRBD1 (5 bases). Germline CDR1 and CDR2: SQVTM and ANQGSEA. The CDR3 runs to 14 residues. Trimming took off 4 bases at V and 2 bases at J, with 11 bases between the two ends. CDR3 DNA: TGCAGCGTTGGGGCGAGACAGACTAATGAAAAACTGTTTTTT. This codes for CSVGARQTNEKLFF.

This chain connects TRBV11-2 to TRBJ2-1; a possible D gene is TRBD2 (7 bases). The V end lost 5 bases, the J end lost 1 base, and 12 bases lay between the germline ends. The V gene's germline CDR1 is SGHAT and CDR2 FQNNGV. The CDR3 is made up of 15 amino acids. CDR3 amino acids: CASSPGGRSYNEQFF. The DNA of the CDR3 is TGTGCCAGCAGCCCGGGGGGCAGGTCCTACAATGAGCAGTTCTTC. The full variable domain, with the rest looked up from reference TRBV11-2 and TRBJ2-1, is EAGVAQSPRYKIIEKRQSVAFWCNPISGHATLYWYQQILGQGPKLLIQFQNNGVVDDSQLPKDRFSAERLKGVDSTLKIQPAKLEDSAVYLCASSPGGRSYNEQFFGPGTRLTVL.

The V and J genes are TRBV27 and TRBJ1-2, with 7 nucleotides matching TRBD1. After removal of 10 bases from V and 2 bases from J, the junction contained 16 bases not matched to a gene. This CDR3 has 16 residues. The germline V gene has CDR1 MNHEY and CDR2 SMNVEV (reference sequence). CDR3 sequence reads: CAIRGVRAGANYGYTF. CDR3 DNA sequence: TGTGCCATCAGGGGGGTCCGTGCGGGGGCAAACTATGGCTACACCTTC.

This clonotype was seen only a few times. This chain joins TRBV7-9 and TRBJ2-3, with TRBD2 matching 8 bases. The CDR3 has 16 amino acids. J lost 4 bases, V lost 4 bases, and 10 bases had no gene match. Germline lookup yields CDR1 SEHNR and CDR2 FQNEAQ (reference sequence). As DNA, the CDR3 is TGTGCCAGCAGCTCGAGGGAGCGGGGGAGTGCAGATACGCAGTATTTT. This codes for CASSSRERGSADTQYF.

The chain recombines TRBV12-3 or TRBV12-4 with TRBJ2-7; D gene unclear. CDR3 size: 12 residues. V lost 3 bases, J lost 3 bases, and 6 bases lay in between. CDR3 nucleotide sequence: TGTGCCAGCAGTTTTGACGGCTACGAGCAGTACTTC. Translated, it gives CASSFDGYEQYF.

In this sample, this clonotype turned up a few times. The chain couples TRBV7-9 to TRBJ1-2, with 7 nucleotides matching TRBD1. V shed 1 base and J 4 bases; nucleotides not matched to a gene: 6. Germline V gene lookup returns CDR1 SEHNR and CDR2 FQNEAQ (reference sequence). The CDR3 covers 15 residues. The CDR3 bases are TGTGCCAGCAGCTTAGATGACAGGGCCCTCTATGGCTACACCTTC. It codes for CASSLDDRALYGYTF.

This clonotype was detected ten times or more. The V gene is TRBV4-2, the J gene TRBJ1-2; D perhaps matches TRBD1 (6 bases). The germline gives CDR1 LGHNA, CDR2 YNFKEQ. There are 16 residues in the CDR3. Trimming took off 0 bases at V and 2 bases at J, with 13 bases between the two ends. This CDR3 is CASSQEQGAGNYGYTF. The CDR3 DNA sequence: TGTGCCAGCAGCCAAGAACAGGGTGCAGGGAACTATGGCTACACCTTC.

This clonotype was found a few times. This chain uses TRBV12-3 or TRBV12-4 with TRBJ2-1; 10 nucleotides match TRBD2. The CDR3 totals 15 residues. The junction had 2 bases not matched to a gene; V was cut back by 5 bases and J by 1 base. In DNA, the CDR3 is TGTGCCAGCAGTAATAGCGGGGGGTCCTACAATGAGCAGTTCTTC. Residues: CASSNSGGSYNEQFF.

The CDR3 nucleotides are TGTGCCAGCAGTTTAGTCGCCGCCGTTGGGGAAAAACTGTTTTTT. Amino acid sequence: CASSLVAAVGEKLFF. The chain joins TRBV27 to TRBJ1-4; D remains unclear. In germline, CDR1 is MNHEY, CDR2 SMNVEV (reference sequence). V was cut by 2 bases and J by 8 bases, with 15 bases left in between. This CDR3 is 15 amino acids long.

The rearrangement links TRBV6-1 to TRBJ1-5; 9 nucleotides match TRBD1. This CDR3 contains 19 residues. CDR1 is MNHNS and CDR2 is SASEGT in the germline V gene. V lost 5 bases, J lost 1 base, and 15 bases stayed unmatched. The CDR3 sequence is CASSTGTGRGIYSNQPQHF. The CDR3 region has the DNA TGTGCCAGCAGTACGGGGACAGGGAGAGGGATATACAGCAATCAGCCCCAGCATTTT.

The genes are TRBV7-2 and TRBJ1-2, with a tentative D call TRBD1 (5 bases). Trimming removed 3 bases from V and 4 bases from J, with 12 bases in between. Germline CDR1 reads SGHTA; CDR2 reads FQGNSA. The CDR3 has 14 residues. The CDR3 here is CASSLGDRLYGYTF. CDR3 DNA: TGTGCCAGCAGCTTGGGAGACAGACTCTATGGCTACACCTTC.

This chain uses TRBV28 with TRBJ1-1, with a tentative D call TRBD1 (5 bases). Trimming left V 10 bases short and J 0 bases short, with 21 bases between. The CDR3 loop spans 16 amino acids. The V gene's germline CDR1 is MDHEN and CDR2 SYDVKM. CDR3 protein: CATNRSRNDLNTEAFF. CDR3 coding DNA: TGTGCCACCAACAGGTCGAGAAACGACCTGAACACTGAAGCTTTCTTT.

The chain carries TRBV7-2 and TRBJ1-2, with D perhaps matching TRBD1 (6 bases). Per germline, CDR1 SGHTA and CDR2 FQGNSA. Trimming shortened V by 7 bases and J by 8 bases, and 23 bases separated the two germline ends. The CDR3 sequence is 15 residues long. The CDR3 region has the DNA TGTGCCAGCACCGGGGTCCGGGGGCTCATAGAGGGCTACACCTTC. This translates into CASTGVRGLIEGYTF.

V usage is TRBV27 and J usage is TRBJ1-2; D is unclear. Trimming removed 8 bases at V and 7 bases at J, with 11 bases between. This CDR3 region has 11 residues. In germline, CDR1 is MNHEY, CDR2 SMNVEV (reference sequence). The CDR3 protein is CASSKGGGYTF. CDR3 DNA sequence: TGTGCCAGCTCTAAGGGAGGTGGCTACACCTTC.

This clonotype turned up a few times. This rearrangement joins TRBV7-6 to TRBJ1-1, with D possibly being TRBD1 (6 bases). The V gene's germline CDR1 is SGHVS and CDR2 FNYEAQ. The CDR3 is made up of 16 amino acids. The V end lost 5 bases, the J end lost 0 bases, and 16 bases lay between the germline ends. The CDR3 region has the DNA TGTGCCAGCAGCCCACACAGGGCGGGGATGAACACTGAAGCTTTCTTT. As protein: CASSPHRAGMNTEAFF.

This clonotype was recorded a few times. The rearrangement links TRBV7-9 to TRBJ2-1; TRBD2 aligns across 8 bases. The trim removed 4 bases at V and 6 bases at J, leaving 5 bases unmatched. This CDR3 is built from 14 residues. Germline V gives CDR1 SEHNR, CDR2 FQNEAQ (reference sequence). DNA of the CDR3: TGTGCCAGCAGCTCGGGACTAGATCTCAATGAGCAGTTCTTC. Its protein product is CASSSGLDLNEQFF.